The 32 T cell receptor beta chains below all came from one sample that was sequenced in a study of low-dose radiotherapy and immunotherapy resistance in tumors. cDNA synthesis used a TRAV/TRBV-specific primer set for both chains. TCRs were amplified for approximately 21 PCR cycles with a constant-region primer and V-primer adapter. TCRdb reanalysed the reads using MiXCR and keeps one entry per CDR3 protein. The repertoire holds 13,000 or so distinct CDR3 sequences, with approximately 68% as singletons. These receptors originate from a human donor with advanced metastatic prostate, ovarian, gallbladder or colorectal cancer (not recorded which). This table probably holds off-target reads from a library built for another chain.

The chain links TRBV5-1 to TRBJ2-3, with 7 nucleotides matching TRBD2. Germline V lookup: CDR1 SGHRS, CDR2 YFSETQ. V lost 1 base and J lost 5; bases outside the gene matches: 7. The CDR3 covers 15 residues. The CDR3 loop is CASSLRRGIGDTQYF. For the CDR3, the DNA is TGCGCCAGCAGCTTGAGGCGGGGGATTGGAGATACGCAGTATTTT.

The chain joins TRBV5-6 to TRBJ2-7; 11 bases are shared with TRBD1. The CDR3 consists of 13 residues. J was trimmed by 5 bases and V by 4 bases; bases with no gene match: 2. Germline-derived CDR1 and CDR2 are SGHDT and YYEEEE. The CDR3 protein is CASSPGQGDEQYF. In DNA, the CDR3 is TGTGCCAGCAGCCCGGGACAGGGGGACGAGCAGTACTTC.

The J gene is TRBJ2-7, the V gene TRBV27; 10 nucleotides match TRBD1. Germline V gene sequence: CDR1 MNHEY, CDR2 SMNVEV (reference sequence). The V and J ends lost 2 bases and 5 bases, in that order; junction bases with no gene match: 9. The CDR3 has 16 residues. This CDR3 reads CASSLRQPGTGDEQYF. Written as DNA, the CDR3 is TGTGCCAGCAGTTTACGGCAACCCGGGACAGGGGACGAGCAGTACTTC.

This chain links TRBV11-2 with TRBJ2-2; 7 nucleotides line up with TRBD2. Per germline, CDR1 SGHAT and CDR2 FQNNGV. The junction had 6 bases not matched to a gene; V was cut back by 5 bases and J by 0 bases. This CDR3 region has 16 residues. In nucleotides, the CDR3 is TGTGCCAGCAGCCTACACGCGGGAGCGAACACCGGGGAGCTGTTTTTT. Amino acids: CASSLHAGANTGELFF.

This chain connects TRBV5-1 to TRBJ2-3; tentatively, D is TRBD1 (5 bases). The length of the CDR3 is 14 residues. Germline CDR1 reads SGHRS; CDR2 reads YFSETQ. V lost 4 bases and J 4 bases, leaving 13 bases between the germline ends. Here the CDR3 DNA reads TGCGCCAGCAGCGACACCCAGGGTTCAGATACGCAGTATTTT. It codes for CASSDTQGSDTQYF.

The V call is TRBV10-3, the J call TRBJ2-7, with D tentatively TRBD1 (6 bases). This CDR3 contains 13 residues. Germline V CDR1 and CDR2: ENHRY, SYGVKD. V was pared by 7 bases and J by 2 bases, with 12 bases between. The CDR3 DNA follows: TGTGCCATCACACAGGGTGTGACCTACGAGCAGTACTTC. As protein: CAITQGVTYEQYF.

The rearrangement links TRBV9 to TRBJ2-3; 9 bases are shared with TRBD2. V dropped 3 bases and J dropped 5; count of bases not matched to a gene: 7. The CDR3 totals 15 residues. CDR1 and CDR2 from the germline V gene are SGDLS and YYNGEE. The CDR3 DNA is TGTGCCAGCAGCGCCTTAGCGGGGGCGGGAGATACGCAGTATTTT. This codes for CASSALAGAGDTQYF.

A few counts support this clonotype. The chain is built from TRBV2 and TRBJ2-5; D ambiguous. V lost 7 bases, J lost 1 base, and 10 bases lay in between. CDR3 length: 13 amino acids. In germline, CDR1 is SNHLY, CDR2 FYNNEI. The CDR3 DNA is TGTGCCAGCACGGGCGGCAGCCAAGAGACCCAGTACTTC. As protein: CASTGGSQETQYF.

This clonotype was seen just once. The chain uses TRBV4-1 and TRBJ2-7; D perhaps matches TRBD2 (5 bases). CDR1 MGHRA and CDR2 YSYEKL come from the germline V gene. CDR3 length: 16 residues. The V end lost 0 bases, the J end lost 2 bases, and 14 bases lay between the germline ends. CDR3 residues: CASSQEAASEAYEQYF. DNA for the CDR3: TGCGCCAGCAGCCAAGAGGCGGCCTCGGAGGCCTACGAGCAGTACTTC.

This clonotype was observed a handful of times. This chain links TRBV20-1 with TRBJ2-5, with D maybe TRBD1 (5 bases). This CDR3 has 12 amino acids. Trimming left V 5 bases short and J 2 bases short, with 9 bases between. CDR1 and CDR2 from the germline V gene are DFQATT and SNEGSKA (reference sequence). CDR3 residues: CSAATVQETQYF. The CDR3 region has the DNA TGCAGTGCTGCGACAGTACAAGAGACCCAGTACTTC.

As DNA, the CDR3 is TGTGCCAGCAGTGAATGGGAAACTAGCGGGGGTTTCACAGATACGCAGTATTTT. Translated: CASSEWETSGGFTDTQYF. The genes are TRBV6-1 and TRBJ2-3, with 11 bases identical to TRBD2. Germline V lookup: CDR1 MNHNS, CDR2 SASEGT. Losses at the gene ends were 2 bases for V and 2 bases for J; bases not matched to a gene: 9. The CDR3 consists of 18 residues.

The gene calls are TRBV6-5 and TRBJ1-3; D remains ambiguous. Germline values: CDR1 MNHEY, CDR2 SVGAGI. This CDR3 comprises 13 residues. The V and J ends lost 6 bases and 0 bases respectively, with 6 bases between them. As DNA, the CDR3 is TGTGCCAGCAGAGGGATCTCTGGAAACACCATATATTTT. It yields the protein CASRGISGNTIYF.

The CDR3 sequence is CASSLVSGGYNEQFF. CDR3 coding DNA: TGTGCCAGCAGCTTAGTATCGGGGGGGTACAATGAGCAGTTCTTC. The rearrangement links TRBV7-2 to TRBJ2-1, with 8 nucleotides matching TRBD2. This CDR3 region has 15 residues. Germline CDR1 reads SGHTA; CDR2 reads FQGNSA. Trimming at V came to 1 base and at J to 4 bases, leaving 3 bases not matched to a gene.

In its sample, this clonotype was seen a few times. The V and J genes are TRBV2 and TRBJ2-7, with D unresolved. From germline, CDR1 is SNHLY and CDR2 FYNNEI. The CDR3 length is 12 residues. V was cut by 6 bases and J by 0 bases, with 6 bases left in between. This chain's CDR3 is CASRLVSYEQYF. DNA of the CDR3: TGTGCCAGCAGGTTGGTCTCCTACGAGCAGTACTTC.

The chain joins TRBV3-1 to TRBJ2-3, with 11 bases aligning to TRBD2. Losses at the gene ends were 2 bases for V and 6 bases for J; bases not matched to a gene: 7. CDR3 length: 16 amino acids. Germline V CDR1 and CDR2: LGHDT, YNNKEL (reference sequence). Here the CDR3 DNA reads TGTGCCAGCAGCCAACAACTAGCGGGGGCCGGGGATACGCAGTATTTT. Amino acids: CASSQQLAGAGDTQYF.

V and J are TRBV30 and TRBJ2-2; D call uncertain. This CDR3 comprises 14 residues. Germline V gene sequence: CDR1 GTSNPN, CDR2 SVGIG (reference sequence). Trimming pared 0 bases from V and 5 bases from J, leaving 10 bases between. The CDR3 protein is CAWSVGLDTGELFF. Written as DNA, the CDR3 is TGTGCCTGGAGTGTAGGGTTGGATACCGGGGAGCTGTTTTTT.

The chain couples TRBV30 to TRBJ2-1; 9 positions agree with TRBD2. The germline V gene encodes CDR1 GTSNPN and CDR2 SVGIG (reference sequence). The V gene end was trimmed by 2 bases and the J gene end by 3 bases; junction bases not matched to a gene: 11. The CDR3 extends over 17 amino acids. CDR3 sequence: CAWSSGFSGGHYNEQFF. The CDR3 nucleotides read TGTGCCTGGAGTTCGGGGTTTAGCGGGGGCCACTACAATGAGCAGTTCTTC.

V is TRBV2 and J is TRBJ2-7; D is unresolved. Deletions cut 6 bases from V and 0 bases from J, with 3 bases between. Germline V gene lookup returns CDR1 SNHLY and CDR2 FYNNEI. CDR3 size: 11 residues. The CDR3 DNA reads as TGTGCCAGCAGCAACTCCTACGAGCAGTACTTC. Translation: CASSNSYEQYF. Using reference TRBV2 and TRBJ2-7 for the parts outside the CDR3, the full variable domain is EPEVTQTPSHQVTQMGQEVILRCVPISNHLYFYWYRQILGQKVEFLVSFYNNEISEKSEIFDDQFSVERPDGSNFTLKIRSTKLEDSAMYFCASSNSYEQYFGPGTRLTVT.

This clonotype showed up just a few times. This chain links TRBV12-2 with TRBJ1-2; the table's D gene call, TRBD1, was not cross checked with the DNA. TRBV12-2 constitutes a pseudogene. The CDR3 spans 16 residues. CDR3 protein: CASRPHGGGRFGGYTF. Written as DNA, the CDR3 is TGTGCAAGTCGCCCACACGGGGGGGGGCGCTTCGGTGGCTACACCTTC.

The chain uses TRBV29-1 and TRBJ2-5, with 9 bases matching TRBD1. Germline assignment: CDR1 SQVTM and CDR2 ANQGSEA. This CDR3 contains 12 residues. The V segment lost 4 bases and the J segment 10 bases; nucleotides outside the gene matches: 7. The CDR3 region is CSVVSDRGDQYF. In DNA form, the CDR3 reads TGCAGCGTTGTCTCGGACAGGGGTGACCAGTACTTC. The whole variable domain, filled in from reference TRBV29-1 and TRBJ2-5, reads SAVISQKPSRDICQRGTSLTIQCQVDSQVTMMFWYRQQPGQSLTLIATANQGSEATYESGFVIDKFPISRPNLTFSTLTVSNMSPEDSSIYLCSVVSDRGDQYFGPGTRLLVL.

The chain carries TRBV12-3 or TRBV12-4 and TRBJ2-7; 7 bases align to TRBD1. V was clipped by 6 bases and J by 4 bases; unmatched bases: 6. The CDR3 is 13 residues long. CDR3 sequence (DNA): TGTGCCAGCAGAAGCCGACAGGGATACGAGCAGTACTTC. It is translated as CASRSRQGYEQYF.

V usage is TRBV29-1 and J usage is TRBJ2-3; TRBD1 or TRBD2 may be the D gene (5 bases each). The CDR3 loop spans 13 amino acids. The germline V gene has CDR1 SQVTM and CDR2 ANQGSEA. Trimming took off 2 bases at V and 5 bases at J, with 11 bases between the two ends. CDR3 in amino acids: CSVEQGVGDTQYF. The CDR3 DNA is TGCAGCGTTGAACAGGGAGTTGGAGATACGCAGTATTTT.

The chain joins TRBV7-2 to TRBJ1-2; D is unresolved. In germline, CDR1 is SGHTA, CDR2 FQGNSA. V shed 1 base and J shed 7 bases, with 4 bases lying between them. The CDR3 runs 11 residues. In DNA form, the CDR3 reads TGTGCCAGCAGCTTAGGACGTGGCTACACCTTC. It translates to CASSLGRGYTF.

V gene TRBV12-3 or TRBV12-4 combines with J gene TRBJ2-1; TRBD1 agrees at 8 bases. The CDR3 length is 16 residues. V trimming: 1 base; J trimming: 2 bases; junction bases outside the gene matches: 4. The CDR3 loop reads CASSLGTGIAYNEQFF. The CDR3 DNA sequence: TGTGCCAGCAGTTTAGGGACAGGGATTGCCTACAATGAGCAGTTCTTC.

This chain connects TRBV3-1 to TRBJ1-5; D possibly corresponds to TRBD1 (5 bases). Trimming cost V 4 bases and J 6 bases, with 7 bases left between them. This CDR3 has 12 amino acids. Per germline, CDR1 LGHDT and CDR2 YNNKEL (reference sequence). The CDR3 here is CASSLGAQPQHF. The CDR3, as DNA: TGTGCCAGCAGCCTCGGGGCTCAGCCCCAGCATTTT.

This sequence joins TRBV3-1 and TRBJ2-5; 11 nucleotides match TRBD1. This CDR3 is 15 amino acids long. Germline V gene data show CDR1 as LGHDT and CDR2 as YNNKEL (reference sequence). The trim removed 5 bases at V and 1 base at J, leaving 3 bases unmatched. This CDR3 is CASSAGQGGQETQYF. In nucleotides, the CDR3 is TGTGCCAGCAGCGCGGGACAGGGGGGCCAAGAGACCCAGTACTTC.

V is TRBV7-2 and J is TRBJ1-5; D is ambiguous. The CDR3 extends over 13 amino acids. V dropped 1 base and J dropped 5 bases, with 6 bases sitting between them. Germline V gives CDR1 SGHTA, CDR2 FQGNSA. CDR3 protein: CASSLGVYQPQHF. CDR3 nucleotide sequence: TGTGCCAGCAGCTTAGGGGTGTATCAGCCCCAGCATTTT.

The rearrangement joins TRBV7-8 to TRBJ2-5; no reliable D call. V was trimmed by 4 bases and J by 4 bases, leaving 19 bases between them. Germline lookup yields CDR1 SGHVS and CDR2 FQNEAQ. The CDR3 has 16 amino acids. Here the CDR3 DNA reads TGTGCCAGCAGCTCCCATGAGGCACGTATGAGAGAGACCCAGTACTTC. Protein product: CASSSHEARMRETQYF.

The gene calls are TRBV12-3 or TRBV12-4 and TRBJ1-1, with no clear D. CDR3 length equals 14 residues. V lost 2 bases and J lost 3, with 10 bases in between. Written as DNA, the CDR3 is TGTGCCAGCAGTTTAAGCCGGGGTTACACTGAAGCTTTCTTT. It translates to CASSLSRGYTEAFF.

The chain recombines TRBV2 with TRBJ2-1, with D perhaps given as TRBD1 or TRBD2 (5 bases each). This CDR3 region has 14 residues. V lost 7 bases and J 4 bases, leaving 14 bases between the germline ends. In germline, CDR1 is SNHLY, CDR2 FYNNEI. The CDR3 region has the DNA TGTGCCAGCACCCTGCCCGGGGCGTACAATGAGCAGTTCTTC. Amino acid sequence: CASTLPGAYNEQFF.

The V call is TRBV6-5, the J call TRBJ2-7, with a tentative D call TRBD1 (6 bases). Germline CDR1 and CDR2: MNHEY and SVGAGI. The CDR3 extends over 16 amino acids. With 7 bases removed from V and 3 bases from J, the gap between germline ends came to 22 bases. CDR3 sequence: CASTPTRVTGIYEQYF. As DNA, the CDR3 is TGTGCCAGCACCCCAACCCGGGTAACAGGGATCTACGAGCAGTACTTC.

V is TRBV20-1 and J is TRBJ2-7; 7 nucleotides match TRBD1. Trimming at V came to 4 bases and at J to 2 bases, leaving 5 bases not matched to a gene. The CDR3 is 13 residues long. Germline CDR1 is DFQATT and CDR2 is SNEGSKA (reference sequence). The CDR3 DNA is TGCAGTGCTACCGGGGACAGCCCCTACGAGCAGTACTTC. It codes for CSATGDSPYEQYF.